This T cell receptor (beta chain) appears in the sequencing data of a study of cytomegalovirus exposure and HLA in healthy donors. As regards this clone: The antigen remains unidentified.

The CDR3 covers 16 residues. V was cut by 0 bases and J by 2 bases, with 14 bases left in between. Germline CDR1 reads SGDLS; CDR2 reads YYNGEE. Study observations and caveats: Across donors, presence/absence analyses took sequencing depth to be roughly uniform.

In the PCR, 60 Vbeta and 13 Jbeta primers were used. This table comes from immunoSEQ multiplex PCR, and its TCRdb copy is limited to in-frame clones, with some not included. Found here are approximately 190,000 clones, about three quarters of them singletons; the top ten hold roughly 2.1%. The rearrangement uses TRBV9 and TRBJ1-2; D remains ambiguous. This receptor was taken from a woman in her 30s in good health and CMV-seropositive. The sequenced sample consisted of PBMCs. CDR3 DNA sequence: TGTGCCAGCAGCGTAGAATTGCGAGTCATGAACTATGGCTACACCTTC. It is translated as CASSVELRVMNYGYTF.